This TCR beta chain was documented in a study of CD8 T cells in ankylosing spondylitis. The germline V gene encodes CDR1 SGHVS and CDR2 FQNEAQ. Losses at the gene ends were 1 base for V and 2 bases for J; bases not matched to a gene: 3. The CDR3 loop spans 16 amino acids. Study-level findings and limits: Peripheral blood held disease-linked clones only at relatively low frequency, and these were CD8+. There was a TCR beta motif, made of several highly homologous variants, that appeared characteristic of ankylosing spondylitis blood. There were earlier reports of some motif variants in reactive arthritis synovial fluid and blood.

5'-RACE, quantitative and with molecular barcodes, yielded the TCR beta libraries. TCRdb re-derived calls from the 5' RACE reads in MiXCR, one entry per CDR3 protein. The sample records 150,000 to 200,000 distinct CDR3 sequences, 15% to 20% being singletons. Of note for this clonotype: Antigen specificity is unknown.

The rearrangement links TRBV7-8 to TRBJ2-1, with TRBD2 matching 9 bases. The specimen was blood, either unsorted or a sorted T cell fraction (not recorded which). The clonotype comes from a male donor aged 5 to 29 with ankylosing spondylitis or in good health (not recorded which). CDR3 in amino acids: CASSLVRLAAYNEQFF. DNA for the CDR3: TGTGCCAGCAGCTTAGTCCGACTAGCGGCCTACAATGAGCAGTTCTTC.